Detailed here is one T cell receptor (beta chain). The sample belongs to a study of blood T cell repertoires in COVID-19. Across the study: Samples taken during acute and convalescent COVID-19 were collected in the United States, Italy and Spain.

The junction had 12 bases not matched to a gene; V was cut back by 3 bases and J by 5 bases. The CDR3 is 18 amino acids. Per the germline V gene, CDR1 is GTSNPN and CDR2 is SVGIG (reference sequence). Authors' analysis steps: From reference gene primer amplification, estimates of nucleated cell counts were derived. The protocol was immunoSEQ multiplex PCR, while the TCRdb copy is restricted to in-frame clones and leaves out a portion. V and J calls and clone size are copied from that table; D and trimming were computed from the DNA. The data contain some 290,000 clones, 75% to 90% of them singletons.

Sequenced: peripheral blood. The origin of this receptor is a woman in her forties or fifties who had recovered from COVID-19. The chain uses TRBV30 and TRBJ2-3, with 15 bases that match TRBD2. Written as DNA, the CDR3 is TGTGCCTGGAGGAAAAAATTTCGGACTAGCGGGGGGGTAGATACGCAGTATTTT. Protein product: CAWRKKFRTSGGVDTQYF.